One T cell receptor (beta chain) is described in this entry. The target antigen is unknown. The PCR was carried out with 60 Vbeta primers and 13 Jbeta primers. Profiled with immunoSEQ multiplex PCR; TCRdb holds only in-frame clones, not every one. This sample's clone table lists about 40,000 clones. The sample comes from a study of cytomegalovirus exposure and HLA in healthy donors. On the study more broadly: The Caucasian-associated ancestry cluster contained approximately 81% of the roughly 390 genotyped donors.

Germline CDR1 is MDHEN and CDR2 is SYDVKM. The length of the CDR3 is 11 residues. Study conclusions and caveats: Using the classifier, cytomegalovirus status was reportedly diagnosed with high specificity and sensitivity. Likely technical artifact: a cluster of highly shared sequence variants.

The source material was PBMCs. The rearrangement joins TRBV28 to TRBJ1-2, with 7 positions matching TRBD1. The clonotype comes from a young woman in good health and CMV-seronegative. CDR3 in amino acids: CLPGGRHGYTF. The CDR3 DNA reads as TGTTTGCCAGGGGGGAGGCATGGCTACACCTTC.